Each of the 2 T cell receptor beta chains below was sequenced from the same sample in a study of preoperative IRX-2 immunotherapy in early breast cancer. Repertoires were generated with immunoSEQ multiplex PCR, while TCRdb's copy carries only in-frame clones and drops some. The sample has approximately 28,000 clones; roughly four fifths are singletons. The treatment is: preoperative locoregional IRX-2 cytokine immunotherapy. This material consisted of lymph node tissue, taken after IRX-2 immunotherapy. Receptors were obtained from a human donor with breast cancer.

The J gene is TRBJ1-4, the V gene TRBV11-3; TRBD1 might be the D (5 bases). Trimming removed 1 base at V and 7 bases at J, with 13 bases between. The germline gives CDR1 SGHNT, CDR2 YENEEA. The length of the CDR3 is 15 residues. CDR3 protein: CASSLGGRGSEKLFF. The CDR3 DNA is TGTGCCAGCAGCTTAGGCGGTCGGGGCAGTGAAAAACTGTTTTTT.

This chain uses TRBV6-8 with TRBJ1-1; no clear D gene. There are 13 residues in the CDR3. Germline-derived CDR1 and CDR2 are MNHGY and SAAAGT. V lost 0 bases to trimming and J lost 1 base, with 3 bases between them. CDR3 DNA: TGTGCCAGCAGTTACTCCGAGAACACTGAAGCTTTCTTT. Translation: CASSYSENTEAFF.